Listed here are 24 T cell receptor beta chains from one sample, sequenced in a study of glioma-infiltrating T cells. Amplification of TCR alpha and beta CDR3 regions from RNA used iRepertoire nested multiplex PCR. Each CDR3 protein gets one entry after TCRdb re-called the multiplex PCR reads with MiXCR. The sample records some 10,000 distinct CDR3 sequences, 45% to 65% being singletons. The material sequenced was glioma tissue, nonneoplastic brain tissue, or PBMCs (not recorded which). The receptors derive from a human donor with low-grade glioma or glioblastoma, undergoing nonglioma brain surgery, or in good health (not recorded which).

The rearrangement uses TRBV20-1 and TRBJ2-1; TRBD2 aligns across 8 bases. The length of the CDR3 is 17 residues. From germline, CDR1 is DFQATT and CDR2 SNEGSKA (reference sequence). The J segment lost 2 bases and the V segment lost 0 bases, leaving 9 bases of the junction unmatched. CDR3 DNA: TGCAGTGCTAGAGATTTTGGAGCGGGAGCCGCCTACAATGAGCAGTTCTTC. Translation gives CSARDFGAGAAYNEQFF.

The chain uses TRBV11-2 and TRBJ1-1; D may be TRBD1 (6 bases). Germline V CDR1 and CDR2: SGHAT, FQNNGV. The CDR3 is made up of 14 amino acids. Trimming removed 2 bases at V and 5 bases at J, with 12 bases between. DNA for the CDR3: TGTGCCAGCAGCTTATACGCAGGGACAACTGAAGCTTTCTTT. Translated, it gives CASSLYAGTTEAFF.

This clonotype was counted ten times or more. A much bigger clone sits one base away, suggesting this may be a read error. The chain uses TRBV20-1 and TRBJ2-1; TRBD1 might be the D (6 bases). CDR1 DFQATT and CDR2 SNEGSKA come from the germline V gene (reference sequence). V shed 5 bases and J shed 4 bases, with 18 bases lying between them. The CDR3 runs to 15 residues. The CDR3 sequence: CSAPWAGVDYNEQFF. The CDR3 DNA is TGCAGTGCTCCCTGGGCAGGGGTTGATTACAATGAGCAGTTCTTC.

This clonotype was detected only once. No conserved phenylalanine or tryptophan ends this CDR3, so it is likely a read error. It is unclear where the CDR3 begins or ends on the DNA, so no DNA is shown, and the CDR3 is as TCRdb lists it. This CDR3 reads CSARSSVGEAKYL. The chain is built from TRBV20-1 and TRBJ2-5. Including both end residues, the CDR3 is 13 amino acids long. The germline CDR1 and CDR2 sequences are DFQATT and SNEGSKA (reference sequence).

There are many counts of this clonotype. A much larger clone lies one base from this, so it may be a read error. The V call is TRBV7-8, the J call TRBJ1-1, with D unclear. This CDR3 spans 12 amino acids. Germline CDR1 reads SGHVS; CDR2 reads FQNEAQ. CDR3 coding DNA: TGTGCCAGCAGCTTTCGAGACCGGGAAGCTTCCTTT. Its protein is CASSFRDREASF.

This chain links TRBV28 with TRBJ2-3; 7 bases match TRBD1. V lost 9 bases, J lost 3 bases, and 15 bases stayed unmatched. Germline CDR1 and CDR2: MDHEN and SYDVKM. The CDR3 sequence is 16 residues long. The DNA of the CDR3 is TGTGCCAGTCCTCTTGAGGGACAGAGAGTGACAGATACGCAGTATTTT. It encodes CASPLEGQRVTDTQYF.

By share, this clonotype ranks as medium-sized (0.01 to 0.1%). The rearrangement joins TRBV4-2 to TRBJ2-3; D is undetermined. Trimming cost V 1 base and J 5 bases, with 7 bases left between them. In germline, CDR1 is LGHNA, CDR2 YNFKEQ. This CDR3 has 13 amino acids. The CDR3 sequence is CASSQGARDTQYF. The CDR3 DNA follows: TGTGCCAGCAGCCAAGGAGCGAGAGATACGCAGTATTTT.

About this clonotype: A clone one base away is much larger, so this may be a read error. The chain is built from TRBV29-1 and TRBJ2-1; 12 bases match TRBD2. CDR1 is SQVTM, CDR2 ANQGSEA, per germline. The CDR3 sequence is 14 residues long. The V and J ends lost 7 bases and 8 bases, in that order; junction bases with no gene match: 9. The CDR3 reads CSAALAGGGDEQFF. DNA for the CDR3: TGCAGCGCCGCACTAGCGGGAGGAGGGGATGAGCAGTTCTTC.

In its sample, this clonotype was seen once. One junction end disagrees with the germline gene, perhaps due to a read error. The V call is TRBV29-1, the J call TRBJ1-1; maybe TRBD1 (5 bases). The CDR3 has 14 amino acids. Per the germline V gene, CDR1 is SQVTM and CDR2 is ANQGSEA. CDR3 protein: CSVVGGRTNTEPFF. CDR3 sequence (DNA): TGCAGCGTCGTGGGGGGACGGACGAACACTGAACCTTTCTTT.

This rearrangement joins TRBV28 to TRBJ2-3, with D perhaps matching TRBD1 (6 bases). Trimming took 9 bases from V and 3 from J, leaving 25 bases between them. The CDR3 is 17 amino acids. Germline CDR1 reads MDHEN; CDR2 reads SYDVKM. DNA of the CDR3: TGTGCCAGTAGAGGGCCCACCGGGACACCCGGGACAGATACGCAGTATTTT. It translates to CASRGPTGTPGTDTQYF.

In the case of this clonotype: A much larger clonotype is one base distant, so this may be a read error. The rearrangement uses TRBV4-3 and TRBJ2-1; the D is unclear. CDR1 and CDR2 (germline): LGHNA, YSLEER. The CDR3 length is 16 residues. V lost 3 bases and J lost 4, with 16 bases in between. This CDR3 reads CASSQRTLSGYNEQFF. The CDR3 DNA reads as TGCGCCAGCAGCCAGCGGACGCTTAGTGGGTACAATGAGCAGTTCTTC.

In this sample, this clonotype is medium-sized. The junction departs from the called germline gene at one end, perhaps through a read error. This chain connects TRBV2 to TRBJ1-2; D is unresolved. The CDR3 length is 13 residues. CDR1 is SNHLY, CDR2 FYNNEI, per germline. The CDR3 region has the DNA TGTGTCAGCAGTATGGGGTACAACTATGGCTACACCTTC. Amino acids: CVSSMGYNYGYTF.

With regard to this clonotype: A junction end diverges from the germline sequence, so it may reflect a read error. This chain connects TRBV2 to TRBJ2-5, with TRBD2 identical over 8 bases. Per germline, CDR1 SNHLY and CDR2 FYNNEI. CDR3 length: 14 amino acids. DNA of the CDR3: TGCGCCGGCAAAAAGAGCGGGAGCGCCTGGACCCAGTACTTC. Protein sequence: CAGKKSGSAWTQYF.

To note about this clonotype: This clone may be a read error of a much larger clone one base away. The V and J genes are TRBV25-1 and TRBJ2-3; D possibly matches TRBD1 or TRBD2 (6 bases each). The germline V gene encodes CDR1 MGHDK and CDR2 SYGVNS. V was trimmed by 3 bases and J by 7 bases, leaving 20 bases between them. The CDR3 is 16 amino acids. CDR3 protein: CASSESGLQGTYTQYF. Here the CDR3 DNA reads TGTGCCAGCAGTGAGTCGGGACTCCAAGGGACATATACGCAGTATTTT.

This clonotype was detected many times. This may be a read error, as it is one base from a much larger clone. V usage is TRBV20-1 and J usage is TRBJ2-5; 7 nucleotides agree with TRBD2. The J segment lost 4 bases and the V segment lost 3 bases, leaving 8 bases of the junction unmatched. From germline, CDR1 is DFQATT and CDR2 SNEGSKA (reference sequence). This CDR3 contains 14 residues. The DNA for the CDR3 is TGCAGTGCTAGTCCCAGCAGGGAGGGAGAGACCCAGTACTTC. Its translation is CSASPSREGETQYF.

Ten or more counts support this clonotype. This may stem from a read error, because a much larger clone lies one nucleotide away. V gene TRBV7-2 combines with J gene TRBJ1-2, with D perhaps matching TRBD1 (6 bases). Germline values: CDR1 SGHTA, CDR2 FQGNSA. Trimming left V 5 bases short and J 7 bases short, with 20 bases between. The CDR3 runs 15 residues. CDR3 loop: CASSISGTRTSGYTF. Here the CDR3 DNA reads TGTGCCAGCAGCATCTCCGGGACACGGACATCTGGCTACACCTTC.

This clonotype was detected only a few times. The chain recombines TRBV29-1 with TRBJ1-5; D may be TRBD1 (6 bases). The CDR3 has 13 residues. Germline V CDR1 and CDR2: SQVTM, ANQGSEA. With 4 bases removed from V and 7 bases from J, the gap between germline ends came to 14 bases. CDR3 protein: CSVGGGRAQPQHF. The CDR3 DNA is TGCAGCGTTGGAGGGGGAAGAGCGCAGCCCCAGCATTTT.

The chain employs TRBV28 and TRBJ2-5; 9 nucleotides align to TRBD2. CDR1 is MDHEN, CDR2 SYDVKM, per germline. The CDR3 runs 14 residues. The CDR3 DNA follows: TGTGCAGGCAGTTCCAGCGGGGGGAAAGAGACCCAGTACTTC. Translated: CAGSSSGGKETQYF.

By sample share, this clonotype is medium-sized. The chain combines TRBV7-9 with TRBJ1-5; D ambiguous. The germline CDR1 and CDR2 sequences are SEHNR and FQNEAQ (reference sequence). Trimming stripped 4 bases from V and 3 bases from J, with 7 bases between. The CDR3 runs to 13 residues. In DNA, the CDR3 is TGTGCCAGCAGCTCAACGAACAATCAGCCCCAGCATTTT. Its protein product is CASSSTNNQPQHF.

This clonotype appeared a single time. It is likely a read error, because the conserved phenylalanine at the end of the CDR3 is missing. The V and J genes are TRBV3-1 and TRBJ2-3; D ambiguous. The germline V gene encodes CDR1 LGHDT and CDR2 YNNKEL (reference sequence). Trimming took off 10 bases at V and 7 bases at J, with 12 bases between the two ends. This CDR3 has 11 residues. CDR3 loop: CATVRAYTQYL. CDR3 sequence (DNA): TGTGCCACCGTTCGGGCATATACGCAGTATCTT.

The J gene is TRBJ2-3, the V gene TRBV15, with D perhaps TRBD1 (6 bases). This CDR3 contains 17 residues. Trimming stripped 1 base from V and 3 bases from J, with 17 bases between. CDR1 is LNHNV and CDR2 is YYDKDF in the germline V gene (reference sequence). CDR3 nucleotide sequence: TGTGCCACCAGCAGAGCTCCAGTGACAGGAGGAACAGATACGCAGTATTTT. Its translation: CATSRAPVTGGTDTQYF.

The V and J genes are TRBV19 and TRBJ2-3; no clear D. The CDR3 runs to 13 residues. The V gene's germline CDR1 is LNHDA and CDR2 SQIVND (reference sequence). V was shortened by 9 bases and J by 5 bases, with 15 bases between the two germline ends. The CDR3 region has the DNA TGTGCCAGCAGCCCAACGGGCAGAGATACGCAGTATTTT. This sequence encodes CASSPTGRDTQYF. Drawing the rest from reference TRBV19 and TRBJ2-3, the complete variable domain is DGGITQSPKYLFRKEGQNVTLSCEQNLNHDAMYWYRQDPGQGLRLIYYSQIVNDFQKGDIAEGYSVSREKKESFPLTVTSAQKNPTAFYLCASSPTGRDTQYFGPGTRLTVL.

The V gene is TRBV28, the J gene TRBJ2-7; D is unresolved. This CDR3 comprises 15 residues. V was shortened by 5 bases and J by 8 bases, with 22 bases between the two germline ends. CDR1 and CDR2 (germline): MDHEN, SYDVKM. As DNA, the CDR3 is TGTGCCAGCAGTCTATTAGGATGGCCATTGTACCAGCAGTACTTC. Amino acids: CASSLLGWPLYQQYF.

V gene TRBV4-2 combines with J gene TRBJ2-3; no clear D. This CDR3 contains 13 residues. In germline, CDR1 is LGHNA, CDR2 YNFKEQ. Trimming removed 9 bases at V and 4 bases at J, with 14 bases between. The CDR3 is CARGQGHSDTQYF. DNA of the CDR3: TGTGCCAGAGGCCAAGGCCATTCAGATACGCAGTATTTT.